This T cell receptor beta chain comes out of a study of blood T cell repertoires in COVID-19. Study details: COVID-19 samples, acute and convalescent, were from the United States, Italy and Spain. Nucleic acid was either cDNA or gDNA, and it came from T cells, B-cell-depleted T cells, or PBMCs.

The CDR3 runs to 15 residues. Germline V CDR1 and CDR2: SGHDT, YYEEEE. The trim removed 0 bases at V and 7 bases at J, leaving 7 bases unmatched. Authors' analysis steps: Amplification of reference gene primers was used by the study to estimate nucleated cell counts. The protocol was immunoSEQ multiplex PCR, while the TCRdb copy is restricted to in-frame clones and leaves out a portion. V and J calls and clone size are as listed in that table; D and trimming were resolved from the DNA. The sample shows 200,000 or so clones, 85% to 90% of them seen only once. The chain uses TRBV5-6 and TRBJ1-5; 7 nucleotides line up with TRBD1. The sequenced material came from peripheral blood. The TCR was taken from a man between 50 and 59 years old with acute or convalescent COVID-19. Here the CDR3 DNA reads TGTGCCAGCAGCTTGGGGGCCAGGGGGGACCAGCCCCAGCATTTT. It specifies CASSLGARGDQPQHF.